This T cell receptor (beta chain) appears in the sequencing data of a study of patients and donors after allogeneic stem cell transplantation. Germline V gives CDR1 SGHRS, CDR2 YFSETQ. The CDR3 has 14 residues. Trimming removed 4 bases from V and 3 bases from J, with 14 bases in between. TCRdb ran MiXCR on the RT-PCR reads and lists one entry per CDR3 protein. The repertoire has 920,000 or so distinct CDR3 sequences, roughly 18% of them found once; the top ten carry 5% to 6.5%. Specimen: blood, either unsorted or a sorted T cell fraction (not recorded which). The clonotype originates from a human donor who was either an allogeneic HSCT recipient or a stem cell or donor lymphocyte infusion donor (not recorded which). It is not recorded whose cells these are; they may come from a transplant donor. J is TRBJ2-7 and V is TRBV5-1, with D perhaps TRBD1 (6 bases). The CDR3 here is CASSPRTADYEQYF. The CDR3 DNA reads as TGCGCCAGCAGCCCGCGGACAGCAGACTACGAGCAGTACTTC. The entire variable domain, with the rest obtained from reference TRBV5-1 and TRBJ2-7, is as follows: KAGVTQTPRYLIKTRGQQVTLSCSPISGHRSVSWYQQTPGQGLQFLFEYFSETQRNKGNFPGRFSGRQFSNSRSEMNVSTLELGDSALYLCASSPRTADYEQYFGPGTRLTVT.